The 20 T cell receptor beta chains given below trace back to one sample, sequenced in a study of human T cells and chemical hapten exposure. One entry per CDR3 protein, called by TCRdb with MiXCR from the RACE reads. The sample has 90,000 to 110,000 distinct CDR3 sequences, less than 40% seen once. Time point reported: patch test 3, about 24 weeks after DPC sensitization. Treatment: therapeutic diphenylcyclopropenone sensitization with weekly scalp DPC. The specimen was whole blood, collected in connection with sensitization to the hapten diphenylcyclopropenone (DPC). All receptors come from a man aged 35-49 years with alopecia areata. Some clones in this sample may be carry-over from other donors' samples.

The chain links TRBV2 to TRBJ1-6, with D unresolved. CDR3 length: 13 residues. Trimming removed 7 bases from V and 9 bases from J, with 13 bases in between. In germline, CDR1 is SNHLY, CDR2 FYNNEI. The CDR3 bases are TGTGCCAGCATTCGGGATTCGGCTTCACCCCTCCACTTT. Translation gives CASIRDSASPLHF.

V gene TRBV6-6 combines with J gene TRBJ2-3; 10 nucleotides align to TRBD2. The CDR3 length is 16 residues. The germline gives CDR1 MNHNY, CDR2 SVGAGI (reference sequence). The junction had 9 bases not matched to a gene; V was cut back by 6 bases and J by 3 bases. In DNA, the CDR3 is TGTGCCAGCAGCCAAGCGGGAGGGGGGATGACAGATACGCAGTATTTT. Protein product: CASSQAGGGMTDTQYF.

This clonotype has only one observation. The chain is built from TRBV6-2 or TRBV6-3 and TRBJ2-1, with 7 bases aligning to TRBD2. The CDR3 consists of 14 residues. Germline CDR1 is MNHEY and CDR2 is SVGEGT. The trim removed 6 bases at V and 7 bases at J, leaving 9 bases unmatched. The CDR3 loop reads CASSPGTTLNEQFF. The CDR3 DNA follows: TGTGCCAGCAGCCCCGGGACTACCCTGAATGAGCAGTTCTTC.

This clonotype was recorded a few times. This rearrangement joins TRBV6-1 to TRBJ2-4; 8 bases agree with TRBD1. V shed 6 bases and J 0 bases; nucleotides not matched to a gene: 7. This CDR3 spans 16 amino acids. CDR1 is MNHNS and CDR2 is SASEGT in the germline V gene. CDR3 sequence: CASRGQDTLAKNIQYF. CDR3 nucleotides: TGTGCCAGCAGGGGACAGGATACTCTAGCCAAAAACATTCAGTACTTC.

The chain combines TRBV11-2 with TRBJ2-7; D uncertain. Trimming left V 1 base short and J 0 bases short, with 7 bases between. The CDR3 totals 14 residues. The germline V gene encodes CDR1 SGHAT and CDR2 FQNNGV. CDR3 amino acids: CASSLGPGSYEQYV. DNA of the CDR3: TGTGCCAGCAGCTTAGGGCCCGGCTCCTACGAGCAGTACGTC.

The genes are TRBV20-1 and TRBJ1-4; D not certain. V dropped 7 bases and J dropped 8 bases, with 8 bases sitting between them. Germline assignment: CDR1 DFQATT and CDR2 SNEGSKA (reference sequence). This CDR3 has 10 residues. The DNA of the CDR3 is TGCAGTGTTTTAAGGGAAAAACTGTTTTTT. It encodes CSVLREKLFF.

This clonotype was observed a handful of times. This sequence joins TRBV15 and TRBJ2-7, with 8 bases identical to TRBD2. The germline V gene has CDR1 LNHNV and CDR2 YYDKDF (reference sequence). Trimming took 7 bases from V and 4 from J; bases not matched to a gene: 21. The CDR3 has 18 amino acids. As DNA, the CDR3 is TGTGCCACCACGTGGGCCGGGCGGGAGGCCCTTCCACCTTACGAGCAGTACTTC. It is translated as CATTWAGREALPPYEQYF.

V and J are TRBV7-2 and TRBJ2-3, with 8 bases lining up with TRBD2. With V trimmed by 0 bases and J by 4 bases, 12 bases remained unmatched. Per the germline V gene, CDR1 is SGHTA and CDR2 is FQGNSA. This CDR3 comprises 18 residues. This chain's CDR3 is CASSLAVLAGPGSDTQYF. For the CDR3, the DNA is TGTGCCAGCAGCTTAGCGGTGCTAGCGGGCCCCGGGTCAGATACGCAGTATTTT.

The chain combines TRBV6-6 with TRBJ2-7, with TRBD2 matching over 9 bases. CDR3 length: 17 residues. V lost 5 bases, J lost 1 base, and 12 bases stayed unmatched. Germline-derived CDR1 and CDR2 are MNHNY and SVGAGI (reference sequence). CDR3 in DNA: TGTGCCAGCAGTGGCCCAAAGGTAGCGGGAGATTCCTACGAGCAGTACGTC. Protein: CASSGPKVAGDSYEQYV.

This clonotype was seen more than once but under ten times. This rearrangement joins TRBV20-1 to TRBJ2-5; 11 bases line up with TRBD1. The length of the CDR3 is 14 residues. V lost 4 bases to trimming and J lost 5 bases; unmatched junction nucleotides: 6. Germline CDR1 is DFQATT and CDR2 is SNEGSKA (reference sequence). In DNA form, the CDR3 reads TGCAGTGCTAAAAAAGGGACAGGGGGTGAGACCCAGTACTTC. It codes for CSAKKGTGGETQYF.

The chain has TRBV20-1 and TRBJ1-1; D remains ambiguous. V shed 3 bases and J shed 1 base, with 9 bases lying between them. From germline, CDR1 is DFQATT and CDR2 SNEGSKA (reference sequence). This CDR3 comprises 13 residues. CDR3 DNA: TGCAGTGCTAGGGGTCGGAAGAACACTGAAGCTTTCTTT. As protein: CSARGRKNTEAFF.

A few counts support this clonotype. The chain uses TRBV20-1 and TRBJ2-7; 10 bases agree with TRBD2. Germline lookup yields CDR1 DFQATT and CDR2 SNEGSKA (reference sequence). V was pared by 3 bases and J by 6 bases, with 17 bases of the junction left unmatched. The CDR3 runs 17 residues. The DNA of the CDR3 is TGCAGTGCTAGCGGAGAGTTTAGCGGGGGGACCCCCGGCGAGCAGTACTTC. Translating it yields CSASGEFSGGTPGEQYF.

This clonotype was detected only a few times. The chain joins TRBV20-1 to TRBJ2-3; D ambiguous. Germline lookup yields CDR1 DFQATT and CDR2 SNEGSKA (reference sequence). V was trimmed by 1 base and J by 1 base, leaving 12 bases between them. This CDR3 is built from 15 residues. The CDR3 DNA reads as TGCAGTGCTAGAGGGCTCCTGGCTGGCACAGATACGCAGTATTTT. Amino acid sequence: CSARGLLAGTDTQYF.

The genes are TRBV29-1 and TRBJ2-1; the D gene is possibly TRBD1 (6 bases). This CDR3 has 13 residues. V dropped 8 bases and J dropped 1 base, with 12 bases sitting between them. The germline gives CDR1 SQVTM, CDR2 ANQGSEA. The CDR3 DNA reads TGCAGCTTTGGCAGGGGTTCCTACAATGAGCAGTTCTTC. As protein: CSFGRGSYNEQFF.

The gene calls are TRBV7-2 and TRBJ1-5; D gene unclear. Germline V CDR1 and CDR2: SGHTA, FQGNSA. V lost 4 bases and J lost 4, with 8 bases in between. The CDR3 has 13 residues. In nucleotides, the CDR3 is TGTGCCAGCAGCTCCTCCTTTAATCAGCCCCAGCATTTT. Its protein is CASSSSFNQPQHF.

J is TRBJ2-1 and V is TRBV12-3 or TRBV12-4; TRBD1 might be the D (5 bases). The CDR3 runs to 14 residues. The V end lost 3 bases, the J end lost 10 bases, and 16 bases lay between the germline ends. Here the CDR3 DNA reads TGTGCCAGCAGTTTCTCCTTCATAGCAGGGGAGCAGTTCTTC. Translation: CASSFSFIAGEQFF.

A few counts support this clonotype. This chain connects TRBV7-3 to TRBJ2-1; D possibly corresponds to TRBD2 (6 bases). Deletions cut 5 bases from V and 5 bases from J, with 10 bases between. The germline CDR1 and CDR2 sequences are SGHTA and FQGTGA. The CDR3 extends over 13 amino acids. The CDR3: CASSPGLNNEQFF. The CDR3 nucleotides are TGTGCCAGCAGCCCGGGACTTAACAATGAGCAGTTCTTC. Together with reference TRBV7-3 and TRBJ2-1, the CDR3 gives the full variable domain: GAGVSQTPSNKVTEKGKYVELRCDPISGHTALYWYRQSLGQGPEFLIYFQGTGAADDSGLPNDRFFAVRPEGSVSTLKIQRTERGDSAVYLCASSPGLNNEQFFGPGTRLTVL.

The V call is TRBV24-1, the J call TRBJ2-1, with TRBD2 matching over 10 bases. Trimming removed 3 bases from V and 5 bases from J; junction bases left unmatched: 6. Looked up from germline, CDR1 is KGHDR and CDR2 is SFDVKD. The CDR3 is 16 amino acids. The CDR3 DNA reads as TGTGCCACCAGTGATCGTACTAGCGGGAAACACAATGAGCAGTTCTTC. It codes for CATSDRTSGKHNEQFF.

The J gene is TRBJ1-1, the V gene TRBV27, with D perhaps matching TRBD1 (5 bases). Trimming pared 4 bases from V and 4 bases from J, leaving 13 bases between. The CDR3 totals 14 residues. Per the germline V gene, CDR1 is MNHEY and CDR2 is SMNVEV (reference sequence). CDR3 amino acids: CASSWGAGSTEAFF. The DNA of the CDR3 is TGTGCCAGCAGTTGGGGCGCGGGGAGCACTGAAGCTTTCTTT.

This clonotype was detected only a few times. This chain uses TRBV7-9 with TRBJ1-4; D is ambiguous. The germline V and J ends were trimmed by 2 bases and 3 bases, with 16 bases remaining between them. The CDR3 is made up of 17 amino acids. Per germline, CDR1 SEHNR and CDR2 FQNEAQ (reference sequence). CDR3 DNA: TGTGCCAGCAGCTTACTAGACCCAGAACTACCTAATGAAAAACTGTTTTTT. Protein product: CASSLLDPELPNEKLFF.